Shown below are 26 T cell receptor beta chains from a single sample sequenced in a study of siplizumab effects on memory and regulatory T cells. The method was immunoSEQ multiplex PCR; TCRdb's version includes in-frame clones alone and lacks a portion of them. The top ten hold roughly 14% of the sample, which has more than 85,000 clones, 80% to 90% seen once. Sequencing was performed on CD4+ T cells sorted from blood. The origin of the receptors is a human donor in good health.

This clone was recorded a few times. The CDR3 region has the DNA TGTGCCAGCAGTGAAGCGGGCTTGCGGGATCAGCCCCAGCATTTT. Protein: CASSEAGLRDQPQHF. The V call is TRBV25-1, the J call TRBJ1-5; no clear D. Trimming took 2 bases from V and 5 from J, leaving 13 bases between them. Germline-derived CDR1 and CDR2 are MGHDK and SYGVNS. This CDR3 has 15 residues.

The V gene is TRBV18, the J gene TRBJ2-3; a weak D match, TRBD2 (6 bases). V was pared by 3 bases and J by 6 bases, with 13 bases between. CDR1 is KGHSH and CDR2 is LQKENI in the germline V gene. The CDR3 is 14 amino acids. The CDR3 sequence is CASSPPGGEDTQYF. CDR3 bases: TGTGCCAGCTCACCTCCTGGAGGGGAGGATACGCAGTATTTT.

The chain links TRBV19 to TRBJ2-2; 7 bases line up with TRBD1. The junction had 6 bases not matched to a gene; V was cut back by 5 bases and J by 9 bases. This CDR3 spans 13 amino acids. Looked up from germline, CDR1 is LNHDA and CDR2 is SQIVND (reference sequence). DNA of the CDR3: TGTGCCAGTAGTTCGCGACAGGGAAGGGAGCTGTTTTTT. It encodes CASSSRQGRELFF.

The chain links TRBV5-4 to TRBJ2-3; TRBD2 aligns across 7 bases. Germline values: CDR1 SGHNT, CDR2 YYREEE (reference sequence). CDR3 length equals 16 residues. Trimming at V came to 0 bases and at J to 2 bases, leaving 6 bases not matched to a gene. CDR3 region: CASSLGLAGPTDTQYF. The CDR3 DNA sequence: TGTGCCAGCAGCTTGGGACTAGCAGGGCCCACAGATACGCAGTATTTT.

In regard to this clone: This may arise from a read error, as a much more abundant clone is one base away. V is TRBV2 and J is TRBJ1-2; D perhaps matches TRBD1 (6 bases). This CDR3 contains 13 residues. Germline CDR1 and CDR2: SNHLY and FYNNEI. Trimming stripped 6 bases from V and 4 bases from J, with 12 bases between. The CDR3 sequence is CASSRGAGYGYTF. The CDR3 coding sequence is TGTGCCAGCAGCCGGGGGGCCGGCTATGGCTACACCTTC.

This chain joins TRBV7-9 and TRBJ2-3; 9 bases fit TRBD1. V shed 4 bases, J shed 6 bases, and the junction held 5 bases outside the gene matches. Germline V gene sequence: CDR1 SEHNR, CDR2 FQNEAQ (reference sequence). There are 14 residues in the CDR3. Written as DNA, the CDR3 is TGTGCCAGCAGCTGGGACAGGGTGATGGATACGCAGTATTTT. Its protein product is CASSWDRVMDTQYF.

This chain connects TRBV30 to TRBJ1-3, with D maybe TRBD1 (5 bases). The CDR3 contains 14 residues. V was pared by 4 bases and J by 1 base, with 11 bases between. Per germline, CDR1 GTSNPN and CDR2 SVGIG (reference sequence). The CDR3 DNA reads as TGTGCCTGGAAGGGGTTCGGTTCTGGAAACACCATATATTTT. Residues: CAWKGFGSGNTIYF.

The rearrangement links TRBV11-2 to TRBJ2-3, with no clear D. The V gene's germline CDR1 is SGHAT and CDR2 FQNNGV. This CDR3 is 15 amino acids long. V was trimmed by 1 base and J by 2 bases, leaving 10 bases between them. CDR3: CASSLVGGDTDTQYF. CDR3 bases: TGTGCCAGCAGCTTAGTTGGCGGAGACACAGATACGCAGTATTTT.

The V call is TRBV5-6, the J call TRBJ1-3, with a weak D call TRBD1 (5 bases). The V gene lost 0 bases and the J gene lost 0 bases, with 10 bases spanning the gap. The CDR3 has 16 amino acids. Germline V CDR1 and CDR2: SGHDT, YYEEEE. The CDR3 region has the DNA TGTGCCAGCAGCTTGGGACAGCCGAGCTCTGGAAACACCATATATTTT. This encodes CASSLGQPSSGNTIYF.

The CDR3 DNA follows: TGCAGCGCCTCCAGGGGATCCGCAGAGACCCAGTACTTC. Protein: CSASRGSAETQYF. The V call is TRBV29-1, the J call TRBJ2-5, with D possibly being TRBD1 (6 bases). Trimming removed 7 bases from V and 4 bases from J, with 16 bases in between. This CDR3 has 13 residues. Germline values: CDR1 SQVTM, CDR2 ANQGSEA.

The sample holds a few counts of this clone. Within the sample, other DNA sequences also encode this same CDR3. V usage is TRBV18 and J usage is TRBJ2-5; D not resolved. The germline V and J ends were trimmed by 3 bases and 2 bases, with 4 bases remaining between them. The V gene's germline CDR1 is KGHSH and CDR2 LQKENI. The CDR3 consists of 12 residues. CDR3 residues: CASSPGQETQYF. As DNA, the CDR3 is TGTGCCAGCTCACCGGGGCAAGAGACCCAGTACTTC.

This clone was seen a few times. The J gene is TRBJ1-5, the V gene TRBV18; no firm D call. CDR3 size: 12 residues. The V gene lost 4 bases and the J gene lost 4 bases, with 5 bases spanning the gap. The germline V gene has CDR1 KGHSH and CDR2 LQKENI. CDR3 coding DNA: TGTGCCAGCTCACAAGGGAATCAGCCCCAGCATTTT. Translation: CASSQGNQPQHF. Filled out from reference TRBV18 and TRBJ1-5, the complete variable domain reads NAGVMQNPRHLVRRRGQEARLRCSPMKGHSHVYWYRQLPEEGLKFMVYLQKENIIDESGMPKERFSAEFPKEGPSILRIQQVVRGDSAAYFCASSQGNQPQHFGDGTRLSIL.

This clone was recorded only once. CDR3: CASSRSNTEAFF. The CDR3 region has the DNA TGCGCCAGCTCGCGCAGTAACACTGAAGCTTTCTTT. This chain links TRBV5-1 with TRBJ1-1; the D is unclear. Trimming cost V 7 bases and J 2 bases, with 9 bases left between them. This CDR3 comprises 12 residues. Looked up from germline, CDR1 is SGHRS and CDR2 is YFSETQ.

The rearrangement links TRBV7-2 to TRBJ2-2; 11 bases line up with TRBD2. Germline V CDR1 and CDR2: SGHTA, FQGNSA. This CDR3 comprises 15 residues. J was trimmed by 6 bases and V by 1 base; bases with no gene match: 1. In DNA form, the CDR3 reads TGTGCCAGCAGCTTAGGTAGCGGGAGGGCCGGGGAGCTGTTTTTT. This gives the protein CASSLGSGRAGELFF.

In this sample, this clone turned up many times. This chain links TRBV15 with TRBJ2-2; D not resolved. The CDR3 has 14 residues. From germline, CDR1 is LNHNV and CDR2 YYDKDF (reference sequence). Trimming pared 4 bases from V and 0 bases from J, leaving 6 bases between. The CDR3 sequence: CATSIRPNTGELFF. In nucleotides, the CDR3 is TGTGCCACCAGCATCAGACCGAACACCGGGGAGCTGTTTTTT.

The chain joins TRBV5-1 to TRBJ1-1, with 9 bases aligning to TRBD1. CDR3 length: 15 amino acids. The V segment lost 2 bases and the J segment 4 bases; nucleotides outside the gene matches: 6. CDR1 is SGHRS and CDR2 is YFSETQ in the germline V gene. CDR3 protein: CASSLGTGPVTEAFF. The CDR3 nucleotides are TGCGCCAGCAGCTTAGGGACAGGGCCGGTCACTGAAGCTTTCTTT.

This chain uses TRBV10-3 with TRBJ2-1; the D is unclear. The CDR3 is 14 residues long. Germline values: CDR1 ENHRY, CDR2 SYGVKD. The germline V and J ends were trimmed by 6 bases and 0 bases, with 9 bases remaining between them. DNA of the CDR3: TGTGCCATCAGCCGCGCTAGCTCCTACAATGAGCAGTTCTTC. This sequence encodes CAISRASSYNEQFF.

CDR3 protein: CASSQVAGQGTDTQYF. CDR3 in DNA: TGTGCCAGCAGCCAAGTCGCGGGACAGGGCACAGATACGCAGTATTTT. V and J are TRBV5-4 and TRBJ2-3, with 8 bases identical to TRBD1. Germline V gives CDR1 SGHNT, CDR2 YYREEE (reference sequence). CDR3 length equals 16 residues. J lost 1 base, V lost 4 bases, and 8 bases had no gene match.

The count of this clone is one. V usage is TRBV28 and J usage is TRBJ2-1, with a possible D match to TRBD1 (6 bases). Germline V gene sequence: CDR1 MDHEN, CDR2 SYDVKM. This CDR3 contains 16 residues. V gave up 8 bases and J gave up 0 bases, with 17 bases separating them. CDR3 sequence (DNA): TGTGCCAGCGCTGGTTGGGACAAGAGCTCCTACAATGAGCAGTTCTTC. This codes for CASAGWDKSSYNEQFF. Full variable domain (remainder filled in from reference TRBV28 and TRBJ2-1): DVKVTQSSRYLVKRTGEKVFLECVQDMDHENMFWYRQDPGLGLRLIYFSYDVKMKEKGDIPEGYSVSREKKERFSLILESASTNQTSMYLCASAGWDKSSYNEQFFGPGTRLTVL.

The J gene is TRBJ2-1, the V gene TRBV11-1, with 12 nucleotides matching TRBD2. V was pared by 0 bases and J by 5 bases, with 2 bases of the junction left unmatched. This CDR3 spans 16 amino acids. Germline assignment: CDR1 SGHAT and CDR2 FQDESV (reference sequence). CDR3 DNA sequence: TGTGCCAGCAGCTTAGCATGGACTAGCGGGAACAATGAGCAGTTCTTC. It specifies CASSLAWTSGNNEQFF.

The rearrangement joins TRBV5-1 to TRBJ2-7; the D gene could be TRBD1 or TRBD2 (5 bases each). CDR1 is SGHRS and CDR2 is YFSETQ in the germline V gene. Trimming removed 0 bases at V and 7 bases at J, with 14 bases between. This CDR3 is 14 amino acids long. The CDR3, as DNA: TGCGCCAGCAGCTTGGGCTCCGGGACGCGGGAGCAGTACTTC. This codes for CASSLGSGTREQYF.

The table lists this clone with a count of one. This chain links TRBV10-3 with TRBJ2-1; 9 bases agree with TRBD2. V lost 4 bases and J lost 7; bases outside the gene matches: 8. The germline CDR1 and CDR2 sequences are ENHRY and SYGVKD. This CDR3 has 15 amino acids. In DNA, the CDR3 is TGTGCCATCAGTGTAGAGGTAGCGGGAGAGAATGAGCAGTTCTTC. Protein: CAISVEVAGENEQFF.

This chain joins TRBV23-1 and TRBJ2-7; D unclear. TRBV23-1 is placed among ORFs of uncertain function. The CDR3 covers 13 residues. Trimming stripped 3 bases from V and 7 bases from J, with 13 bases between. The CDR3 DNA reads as TGCGCCAGCAGTCAGTCTCCGTATAGGGAGCAGTACTTC. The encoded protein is CASSQSPYREQYF.

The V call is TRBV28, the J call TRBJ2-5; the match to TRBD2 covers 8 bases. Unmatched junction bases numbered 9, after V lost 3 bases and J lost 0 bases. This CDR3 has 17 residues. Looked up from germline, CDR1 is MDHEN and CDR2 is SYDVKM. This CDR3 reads CASSLGTRIGHQETQYF. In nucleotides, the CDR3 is TGTGCCAGCAGTTTGGGGACTAGAATTGGCCACCAAGAGACCCAGTACTTC.

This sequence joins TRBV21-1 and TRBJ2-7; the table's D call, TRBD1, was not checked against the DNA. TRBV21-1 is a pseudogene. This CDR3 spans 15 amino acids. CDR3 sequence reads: CASSSGQRGTYEQYF. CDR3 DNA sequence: TGTGCCAGCAGTTCGGGACAAAGGGGGACCTACGAGCAGTACTTC.

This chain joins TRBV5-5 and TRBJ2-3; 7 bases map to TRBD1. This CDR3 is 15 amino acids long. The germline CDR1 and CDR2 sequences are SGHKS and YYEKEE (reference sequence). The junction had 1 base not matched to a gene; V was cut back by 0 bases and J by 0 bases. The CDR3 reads CASSLGQGSTDTQYF. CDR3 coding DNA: TGTGCCAGCAGCTTGGGACAGGGCAGCACAGATACGCAGTATTTT.